This T cell receptor (beta chain) was documented in a study of vaccination and CD4 T cells after COVID-19. Study-level background: Convalescent donors totaled six males and four females, including two who were Hispanic. Study outcomes and limitations: Apart from involving relatively few convalescent patients, the work omitted early post-infection timepoints.

For this clonotype: Its antigen is unidentified.

TCRdb re-called the PCR reads through MiXCR, storing one row per CDR3 protein. The data contain around 30,000 distinct CDR3 sequences, roughly 45% of them singletons. Sample time point: late sampling 161 to 241 days after vaccination in a few convalescent patients. Positive tests by PCR, dated March to December 2020, predated US Alpha, Beta and Delta variants. The trim removed 5 bases at V and 4 bases at J, leaving 7 bases unmatched. There are 14 residues in the CDR3. Germline values: CDR1 DFQATT, CDR2 SNEGSKA (reference sequence). This receptor was taken from a human donor who had recovered from COVID-19. The source was CD4+ T cells from blood, collected about 7 months after SARS-CoV-2 vaccination. The V and J genes are TRBV20-1 and TRBJ2-4, with 8 bases that match TRBD2. The CDR3 region has the DNA TGCAGTGCTCCAGCGGGAGTTGATAAAAACATTCAGTACTTC. Protein: CSAPAGVDKNIQYF.